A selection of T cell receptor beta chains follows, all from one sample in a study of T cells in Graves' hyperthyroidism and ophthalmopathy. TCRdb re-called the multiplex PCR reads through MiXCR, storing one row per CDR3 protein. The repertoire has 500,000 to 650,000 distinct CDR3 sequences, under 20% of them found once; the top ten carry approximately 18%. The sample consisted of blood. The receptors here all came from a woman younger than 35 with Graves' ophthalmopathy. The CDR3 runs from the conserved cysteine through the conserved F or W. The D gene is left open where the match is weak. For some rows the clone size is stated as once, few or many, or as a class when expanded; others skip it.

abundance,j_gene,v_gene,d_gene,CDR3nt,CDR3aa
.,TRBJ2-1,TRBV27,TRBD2,TGTGCCAGCAGTTTACAAGCGGGACTCGGAGCCTATCAGTTCTTC,CASSLQAGLGAYQFF
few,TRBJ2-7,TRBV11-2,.,TGTGCCAGCAGCTTCTCGGCGGCGGGATGGGACGAGCAGTACTTC,CASSFSAAGWDEQYF
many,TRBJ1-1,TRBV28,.,TGTGCCAGCAGTCCCGTTACCCCGTATGAAGCTTTCTTT,CASSPVTPYEAFF
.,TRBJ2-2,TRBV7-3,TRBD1,TGTGCCAGCAGCTTAGGGGGACAGGGAGCCACCGGGGAGCTGTTTTTT,CASSLGGQGATGELFF
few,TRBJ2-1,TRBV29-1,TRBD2,TGCAGCGTTGGGGGACTAGCGGGAGCCAATGAGCAGTTCTTC,CSVGGLAGANEQFF
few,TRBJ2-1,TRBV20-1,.,TGCAGTGCTAGAGGTAGTTTACGGGAGCTTCCCTACAATGAGCAGTTCTTC,CSARGSLRELPYNEQFF
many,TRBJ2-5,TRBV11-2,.,TGTACCAGCAGCGCCGCAGGGGACCAAGAGACCCAGTACTTC,CTSSAAGDQETQYF
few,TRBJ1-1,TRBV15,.,TGTGCCACCAGGTCTGGCAGGCAGGGCCTTTATTTGAACACTGAAGCTTTCTTT,CATRSGRQGLYLNTEAFF
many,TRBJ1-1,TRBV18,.,TGTGCCAGCTCACCCGGGACGGACCCCACTGAAGCTTTCTTT,CASSPGTDPTEAFF
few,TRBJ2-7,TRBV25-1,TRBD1,TGTGCCAGCAGCTTGACAGGGGTCGAGCAGTACTTC,CASSLTGVEQYF
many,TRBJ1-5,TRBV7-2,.,TGTGCCAGCAGCCGAGACACCTATCAGCCCCAGCATTTT,CASSRDTYQPQHF
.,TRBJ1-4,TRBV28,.,TGTGCCAGCAGTTTATGGTGGCGGCCGGGGGAAAAACTGTTTTTT,CASSLWWRPGEKLFF
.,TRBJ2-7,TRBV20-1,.,TGCAGTGCCGAGTCACTAGCCCTCTCCTACGAGCAGTACTTC,CSAESLALSYEQYF
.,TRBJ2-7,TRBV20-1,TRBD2,TGCAGTGCTCCGTGGGGGCCAACTAGCGGGGGGCCTAGGACCTACGAGCAGTACTTC,CSAPWGPTSGGPRTYEQYF
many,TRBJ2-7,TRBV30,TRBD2,TGTGCCTGGAGCGATTGGACTAGCGATACATCCTACGAGCAGTACTTC,CAWSDWTSDTSYEQYF
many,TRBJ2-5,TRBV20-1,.,TGCAGTGCTACGGACCAAGAGACCCAGTACTTC,CSATDQETQYF
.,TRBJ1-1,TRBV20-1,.,TGCAGTGCTCCCGCGGGGGGGAAAACTGAAGCTTTCTTT,CSAPAGGKTEAFF
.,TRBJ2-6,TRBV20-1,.,TGCAGTGCTAGAGAAGGTCCTAGCTCTGGGGCCAACGTCCTGACTTTC,CSAREGPSSGANVLTF
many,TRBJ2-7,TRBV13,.,TGTGCCAGCAGCTTGGGGACGGCAGACTACGAGCAGTACTTC,CASSLGTADYEQYF
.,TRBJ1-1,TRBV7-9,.,TGTGCCAGCAGCTTAATAAGTAACACTGAAGCTTTCTTT,CASSLISNTEAFF
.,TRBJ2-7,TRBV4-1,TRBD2,TGCGCCAGCAGCCAAGGGCGGGAGGGAAATGACGAGCAGTACTTC,CASSQGREGNDEQYF
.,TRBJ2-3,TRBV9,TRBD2,TGTGCCAGCAGCGTAGCTACTAGCGGGGGGTACCCGCCTAGCACAGATACGCAGTATTTT,CASSVATSGGYPPSTDTQYF
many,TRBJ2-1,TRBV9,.,TGTGCCAGCAGCGTAGGTGCCGACCCCAGGCAGTTCTTC,CASSVGADPRQFF
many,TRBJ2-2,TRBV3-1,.,TGTGCCAGCAGCCAACCACCCAGGGAGCTGTTTTTT,CASSQPPRELFF
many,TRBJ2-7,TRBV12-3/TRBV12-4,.,TGTGCCAGCAGTGCCCCCGACTACGAGCAGTACTTC,CASSAPDYEQYF
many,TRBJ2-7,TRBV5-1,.,TGCGCCAGCAGCCGGGGGAGCATCCTATACCACGAGCAGTACTTC,CASSRGSILYHEQYF
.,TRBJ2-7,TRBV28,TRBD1,TGTGCCAGCAGTTTGATTGGGTGGACAGGGGAAGCTTCCGAGCAGTACTTC,CASSLIGWTGEASEQYF
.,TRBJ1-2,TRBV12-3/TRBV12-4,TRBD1,TGTGCCAGCAGCTGGGGATCACAGGGGGCGACCCTCAACTATGGCTACACCTTC,CASSWGSQGATLNYGYTF
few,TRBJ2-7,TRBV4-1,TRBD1,TGCGCCAGCAGCCAGGCGACAGGGTGGGGCTCCTACGAGCAGTACTTC,CASSQATGWGSYEQYF
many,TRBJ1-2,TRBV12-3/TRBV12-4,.,TGTGCCAGCAGTTTTGAAAGGACCGACTCCATTTATGGCTACACCTTC,CASSFERTDSIYGYTF
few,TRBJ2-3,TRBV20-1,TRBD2,TGCAGTGCTCTTACTAGCGGGCGTACAGATACGCAGTATTTT,CSALTSGRTDTQYF
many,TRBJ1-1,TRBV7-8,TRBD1,TGTGCCAGCAGCTTTACAGGGGGGTGGACTGAAGCTTTCTTT,CASSFTGGWTEAFF
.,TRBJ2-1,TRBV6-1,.,TGTGCCATCAGTCCCGGACAAAGGGGGAATTACAATGAGCAGTTCTTC,CAISPGQRGNYNEQFF
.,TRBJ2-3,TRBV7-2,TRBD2,TGTGCCAGCAGCCCAGTAGCGGGGGCTAGCACAGATACGCAGTATTTT,CASSPVAGASTDTQYF
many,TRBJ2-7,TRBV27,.,TGTGCCAGCAGCGGGGGGACAGTACCTTTCTACGAGCAGTACTTC,CASSGGTVPFYEQYF
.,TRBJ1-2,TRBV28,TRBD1,TGTGCCAGCAGTTTAGGACAGGGGAGGGGTGGCTACACCTTC,CASSLGQGRGGYTF
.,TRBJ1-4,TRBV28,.,TGTGCCAGCAGTCCCGCCTCTCCTGGGACCCTTAATGAAAAACTGTTTTTT,CASSPASPGTLNEKLFF
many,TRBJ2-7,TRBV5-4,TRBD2,TGTGCCAGCAGCTTCCGCGGGGGGGACTACGAGCAGTACTTC,CASSFRGGDYEQYF
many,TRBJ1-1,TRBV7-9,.,TGTGCCAGCAGACTGGGGATCAGCACTGAAGCTTTCTTT,CASRLGISTEAFF
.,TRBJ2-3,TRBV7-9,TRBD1,TGTGCCAGCTGCTCGGGACAGGGGGGAGATACGCAGTATTTT,CASCSGQGGDTQYF
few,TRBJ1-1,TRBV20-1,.,TGCAGTGCTAGAAGGGGCGCGGGCGAAAGCACTGAAGCTTTCTTT,CSARRGAGESTEAFF
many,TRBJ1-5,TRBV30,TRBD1,TGTGCCTGGAGTCTAGGGACAGGGGGCGATCAGCCCCAGCATTTT,CAWSLGTGGDQPQHF
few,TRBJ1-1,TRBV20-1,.,TGCAGTGCTATAGTTAGCACTGAAGCTTTCTTT,CSAIVSTEAFF
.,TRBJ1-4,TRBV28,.,TGTGCCAGCAGTTCGGCCAGCCAGTCTAATGAAAAACTGTTTTTT,CASSSASQSNEKLFF
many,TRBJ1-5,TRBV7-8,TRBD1,TGTGCCAGCAGCTTAGACAGGGGGCTTTGGGATCAGCCCCAGCATTTT,CASSLDRGLWDQPQHF
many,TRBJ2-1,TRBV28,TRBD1,TGTGCCAGCAGTTCCCTGGGACAGAGTTCCTACAATGAGCAGTTCTTC,CASSSLGQSSYNEQFF
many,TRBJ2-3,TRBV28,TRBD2,TGTGCCAGCATTCCTAGCGGCCTAAGCACAGATACGCAGTATTTT,CASIPSGLSTDTQYF
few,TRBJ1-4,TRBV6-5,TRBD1,TGTGCCATCAGTGAGTCGAGGGGGCCTGCAACTAATGAAAAACTGTTTTTT,CAISESRGPATNEKLFF
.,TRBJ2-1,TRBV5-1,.,TGCGCCAGCAGCTTACGAGGGGTACCCTACAATGAGCAGTTCTTC,CASSLRGVPYNEQFF
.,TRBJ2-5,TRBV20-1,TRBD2,TGCAGTGCTAGCGCTAGCGGGGCGGAGACCCAGTACTTC,CSASASGAETQYF
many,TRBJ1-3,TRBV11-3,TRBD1,TGTGCCAGCAGCTTTCCCCAAACAGGGGGCCTATCTGGAAACACCATATATTTT,CASSFPQTGGLSGNTIYF
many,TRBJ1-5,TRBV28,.,TGTGCCAGCAGTCCGCAGGGGCCCGCCAATCAGCCCCAGCATTTT,CASSPQGPANQPQHF
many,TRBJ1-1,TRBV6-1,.,TGTGCCAGCAGTGAAAATTGGCTCGGGAACACTGAAGCTTTCTTT,CASSENWLGNTEAFF
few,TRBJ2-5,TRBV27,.,TGTGCCAGCAGACAGGGCCTTGGGTACCAAGAGACCCAGTACTTC,CASRQGLGYQETQYF
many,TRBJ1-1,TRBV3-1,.,TGTGCCAGCAGCCAAGAGACGGAGAACACTGAAGCTTTCTTT,CASSQETENTEAFF
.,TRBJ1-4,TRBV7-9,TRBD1,TGTGCCAGCAGCTCCGCCTCGACAGGGTCAGATGAAAAACTGTTTTTT,CASSSASTGSDEKLFF
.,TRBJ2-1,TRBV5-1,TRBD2,TGCGCCAGCAGCTTACTCGTGGGGATAGCGGGAGCCAACAATGAGCAGTTCTTC,CASSLLVGIAGANNEQFF